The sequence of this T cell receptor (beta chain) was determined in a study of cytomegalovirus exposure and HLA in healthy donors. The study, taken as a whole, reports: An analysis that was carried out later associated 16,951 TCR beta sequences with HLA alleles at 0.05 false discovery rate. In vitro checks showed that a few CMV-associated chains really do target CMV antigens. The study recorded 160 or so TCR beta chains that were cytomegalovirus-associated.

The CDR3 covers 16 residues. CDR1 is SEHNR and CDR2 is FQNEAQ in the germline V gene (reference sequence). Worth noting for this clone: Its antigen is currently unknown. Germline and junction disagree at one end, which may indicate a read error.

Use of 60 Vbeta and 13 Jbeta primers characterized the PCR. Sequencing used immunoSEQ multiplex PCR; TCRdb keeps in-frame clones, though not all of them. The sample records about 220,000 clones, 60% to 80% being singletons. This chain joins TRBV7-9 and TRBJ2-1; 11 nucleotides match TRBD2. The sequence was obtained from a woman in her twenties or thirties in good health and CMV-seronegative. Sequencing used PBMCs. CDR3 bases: TGTTCCAGCAGCTTCAGTGGGACTAGCGGTAACAATGAGCAGTTCTTC. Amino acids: CSSSFSGTSGNNEQFF.